The sequence of this T cell receptor (beta chain) was determined in a study of vaccination and CD4 T cells after COVID-19. Overall study findings and caveats: Recorded median SARS-CoV-2-reactive clonotype numbers increased from about 20 to 38 without reaching significance.

The treatment denotes: roughly nine-day PBMC culture with coronavirus spike peptide pools or control peptides (ViraFEST assay). The PCR-positive dates, March through December 2020, came before the US Alpha, Beta and Delta variants. V was clipped by 2 bases and J by 0 bases, with 8 bases between them. CDR3 size: 15 residues. Germline V gene sequence: CDR1 SEHNR, CDR2 FQNEAQ (reference sequence). This clonotype appeared a few times. Its antigen is not identified. The study sequenced cultured CD4+ T cell DNA using the Oncomine TCR Beta short-read assay. In this case, cultured CD4+ T cells provided the extracted genomic DNA. TCRdb analysed the PCR reads with MiXCR anew, one entry per CDR3 protein. The table lists 15,000 to 20,000 distinct CDR3 sequences, roughly 27% of them singletons.

The V call is TRBV7-9, the J call TRBJ1-3, with D possibly being TRBD1 (6 bases). The source is a human donor with COVID-19. Sequenced sample: cultured CD4+ T cells from blood. The CDR3 region is CASSLRGPSGNTIYF. The CDR3 DNA follows: TGTGCCAGCAGCTTACGGGGGCCCTCTGGAAACACCATATATTTT.